These 17 T cell receptor beta chains were sequenced from one sample in a study of identical twins. MiXCR, applied by TCRdb to the 5' RACE reads, yields one record per CDR3 protein. The sample consists of around 1.7 million distinct CDR3 sequences, 25% to 35% of them appearing once. Sequenced input: cord blood. The source of these receptors is a newborn girl in good health.

The CDR3 coding sequence is TGTGCCAGCAGCGTAGTGAGTAGCGGGAGTCTCTACAATGAGCAGTTCTTC. Protein sequence: CASSVVSSGSLYNEQFF. V gene TRBV9 combines with J gene TRBJ2-1, with 9 bases matching TRBD2. Germline V gene data show CDR1 as SGDLS and CDR2 as YYNGEE. This CDR3 has 17 amino acids. Losses at the gene ends were 0 bases for V and 3 bases for J; bases not matched to a gene: 7. The whole variable domain, filled in from reference TRBV9 and TRBJ2-1, reads DSGVTQTPKHLITATGQRVTLRCSPRSGDLSVYWYQQSLDQGLQFLIQYYNGEERAKGNILERFSAQQFPDLHSELNLSSLELGDSALYFCASSVVSSGSLYNEQFFGPGTRLTVL.

The J gene is TRBJ2-3, the V gene TRBV24-1; 7 nucleotides agree with TRBD2. The germline gives CDR1 KGHDR, CDR2 SFDVKD. The CDR3 is 16 residues long. Losses at the gene ends were 3 bases for V and 0 bases for J; bases not matched to a gene: 5. The CDR3 sequence: CATSDGSGPSTDTQYF. CDR3 DNA sequence: TGTGCCACCAGTGATGGTAGCGGGCCTAGCACAGATACGCAGTATTTT.

This chain joins TRBV20-1 and TRBJ2-4, with TRBD2 as a possible D gene (6 bases). CDR1 is DFQATT and CDR2 is SNEGSKA in the germline V gene (reference sequence). V was trimmed by 1 base and J by 5 bases, leaving 15 bases between them. The CDR3 runs to 15 residues. The CDR3 is CSARVRLVRQNIQYF. As DNA, the CDR3 is TGCAGTGCTAGAGTCCGACTAGTAAGGCAAAACATTCAGTACTTC.

This clonotype was seen more than once but under ten times. V usage is TRBV7-2 and J usage is TRBJ2-5; a possible D gene is TRBD2 (5 bases). Germline values: CDR1 SGHTA, CDR2 FQGNSA. The CDR3 is 15 amino acids. The germline V and J ends were trimmed by 5 bases and 2 bases, with 15 bases remaining between them. The CDR3 region is CASSPAASRQETQYF. The CDR3 DNA is TGTGCCAGCAGCCCAGCGGCTAGCAGACAAGAGACCCAGTACTTC.

This chain connects TRBV9 to TRBJ2-1; TRBD2 aligns across 8 bases. J was trimmed by 5 bases and V by 0 bases; bases with no gene match: 4. From germline, CDR1 is SGDLS and CDR2 YYNGEE. The CDR3 is 15 residues long. This chain's CDR3 is CASSVVSGSHNEQFF. The CDR3 nucleotides read TGTGCCAGCAGCGTAGTAAGCGGGAGCCACAATGAGCAGTTCTTC. Supplemented by reference TRBV9 and TRBJ2-1, the full variable domain reads DSGVTQTPKHLITATGQRVTLRCSPRSGDLSVYWYQQSLDQGLQFLIQYYNGEERAKGNILERFSAQQFPDLHSELNLSSLELGDSALYFCASSVVSGSHNEQFFGPGTRLTVL.

This clonotype was recorded a few times. This chain links TRBV20-1 with TRBJ2-7, with TRBD1 as a possible D gene (6 bases). Looked up from germline, CDR1 is DFQATT and CDR2 is SNEGSKA (reference sequence). Trimming left V 0 bases short and J 3 bases short, with 12 bases between. The CDR3 is 14 amino acids. Here the CDR3 DNA reads TGCAGTGCTAGAGATGGGGGCACCTACTACGAGCAGTACTTC. Translated, it gives CSARDGGTYYEQYF.

This clonotype was seen ten or more times. V gene TRBV12-3 or TRBV12-4 combines with J gene TRBJ1-2; 8 bases line up with TRBD1. This CDR3 region has 13 residues. With 6 bases clipped from V and 3 bases from J, the junction kept 3 bases outside the gene matches. CDR3 nucleotides: TGTGCCAGCAGGGGACAGGACCACTATGGCTACACCTTC. Protein: CASRGQDHYGYTF.

The J gene is TRBJ1-3, the V gene TRBV6-6, with D hard to call. Trimming pared 3 bases from V and 3 bases from J, leaving 9 bases between. CDR1 and CDR2 (germline): MNHNY, SVGAGI (reference sequence). This CDR3 spans 14 amino acids. CDR3 nucleotide sequence: TGTGCCAGCAGTTATCGGGCGGTTGGAAACACCATATATTTT. Translated: CASSYRAVGNTIYF.

As to this clonotype: The junction does not match germline at one end; this may be a read error. The chain joins TRBV5-1 to TRBJ2-1, with 9 bases aligning to TRBD2. This CDR3 is built from 15 residues. Germline values: CDR1 SGHRS, CDR2 YFSETQ. This CDR3 reads CASSLWRGGYSEQFF. In nucleotides, the CDR3 is TGCGCCAGCAGCTTGTGGCGGGGGGGTTACAGTGAGCAGTTCTTC.

The V and J genes are TRBV12-5 and TRBJ2-1, with D possibly TRBD2 on 6 matching bases. Germline CDR1 and CDR2: LGHNT and FRNRAP. The ends were cut back, 2 bases at V and 0 bases at J, with 17 bases in the middle. CDR3 size: 18 residues. The CDR3 reads CASGLIPMGGGSYNEQFF. The CDR3 DNA reads TGTGCTAGTGGTTTGATACCCATGGGGGGAGGCTCCTACAATGAGCAGTTCTTC. The variable domain in full, with the rest retrieved from reference TRBV12-5 and TRBJ2-1, is DARVTQTPRHKVTEMGQEVTMRCQPILGHNTVFWYRQTMMQGLELLAYFRNRAPLDDSGMPKDRFSAEMPDATLATLKIQPSEPRDSAVYFCASGLIPMGGGSYNEQFFGPGTRLTVL.

The gene calls are TRBV11-2 and TRBJ1-1; D unresolved. Trimming removed 8 bases from V and 4 bases from J, with 20 bases in between. CDR3 length: 15 amino acids. Per germline, CDR1 SGHAT and CDR2 FQNNGV. The CDR3 here is CASEKRGSRSTEAFF. CDR3 bases: TGTGCCAGCGAGAAACGGGGATCCCGCTCCACTGAAGCTTTCTTT.

The CDR3 spells CASSLIAGDGDYEQYF. CDR3 nucleotide sequence: TGTGCCAGCAGTTTGATCGCGGGAGACGGGGACTACGAGCAGTACTTC. This chain connects TRBV27 to TRBJ2-7; 7 bases align to TRBD2. Germline CDR1 is MNHEY and CDR2 is SMNVEV (reference sequence). V lost 3 bases to trimming and J lost 3 bases; unmatched junction nucleotides: 11. The CDR3 extends over 16 amino acids.

This clonotype was observed a few times. The chain has TRBV4-1 and TRBJ2-1, with 8 positions matching TRBD2. This CDR3 contains 18 residues. V shed 0 bases, J shed 5 bases, and the junction held 12 bases outside the gene matches. The V gene's germline CDR1 is MGHRA and CDR2 YSYEKL. CDR3 in amino acids: CASSQDSTSAGGHNEQFF. DNA of the CDR3: TGCGCCAGCAGCCAAGATTCAACGTCGGCGGGAGGACACAATGAGCAGTTCTTC.

The genes are TRBV3-1 and TRBJ2-7; the D is unclear. This CDR3 has 13 amino acids. V lost 3 bases and J 2 bases, leaving 8 bases between the germline ends. CDR1 and CDR2 from the germline V gene are LGHDT and YNNKEL (reference sequence). As DNA, the CDR3 is TGTGCCAGCAGCCAGCCGTTCACCTACGAGCAGTACTTC. The encoded protein is CASSQPFTYEQYF.

The chain employs TRBV3-1 and TRBJ2-5; possibly TRBD2 for D (7 bases). CDR1 LGHDT and CDR2 YNNKEL come from the germline V gene (reference sequence). V lost 0 bases, J lost 11 bases, and 22 bases lay in between. This CDR3 comprises 16 residues. Here the CDR3 DNA reads TGTGCCAGCAGCCAAGATTCCGGGGGGCCGTACAATGAGCAGTACTTC. Amino acid sequence: CASSQDSGGPYNEQYF.

This clonotype was counted between two and nine times. The chain has TRBV20-1 and TRBJ2-6, with a weak D call TRBD2 (5 bases). CDR3 length: 17 amino acids. The germline V gene encodes CDR1 DFQATT and CDR2 SNEGSKA (reference sequence). Between the trimmed V and J ends, which lost 0 bases and 0 bases, there was a span of 12 bases. DNA of the CDR3: TGCAGTGCTAGAGATCGCAGCGGAACCTCTGGGGCCAACGTCCTGACTTTC. Encoded protein: CSARDRSGTSGANVLTF.

V is TRBV12-3 or TRBV12-4 and J is TRBJ2-1; a possible D gene is TRBD1 (6 bases). The CDR3 is 13 amino acids. V shed 5 bases and J shed 5 bases, with 10 bases lying between them. CDR3 amino acids: CASSRRTDNEQFF. CDR3 bases: TGTGCCAGCAGTCGAAGGACAGACAATGAGCAGTTCTTC.